This T cell receptor (beta chain) was captured by sequencing in a study of vaccination effects on CD4 cells after COVID-19. Clones were sequenced by immunoSEQ multiplex PCR, and TCRdb holds only the in-frame ones, with some missing. The data hold roughly 15,000 clones, with 70% observed a single time. The V and J ends lost 4 bases and 2 bases respectively, with 10 bases between them. Germline CDR1 SGDLS, CDR2 YYNGEE. The CDR3 has 14 amino acids. Under the ViraFEST assay, PBMC were stimulated with viral peptide pools so that antigen-specific CD4+ T cells expanded. Sequencing was performed afterwards. At the end of around eleven days of culture, CD4+ T cells were isolated. All study participants received two doses of BNT162b2 or mRNA-1273 vaccine. Details on this clone: Its cognate antigen is unknown.

This receptor was taken from a human donor who received a COVID-19 vaccine. The V and J genes are TRBV9 and TRBJ2-1; a possible D gene is TRBD1 (6 bases). The source was CD4+ T cells from PBMCs cultured with SARS-CoV-2 spike peptides, collected after COVID-19 vaccination. As DNA, the CDR3 is TGTGCCAGCAGCCTCGAGGGGGCCTACAATGAGCAGTTCTTC. As protein: CASSLEGAYNEQFF.